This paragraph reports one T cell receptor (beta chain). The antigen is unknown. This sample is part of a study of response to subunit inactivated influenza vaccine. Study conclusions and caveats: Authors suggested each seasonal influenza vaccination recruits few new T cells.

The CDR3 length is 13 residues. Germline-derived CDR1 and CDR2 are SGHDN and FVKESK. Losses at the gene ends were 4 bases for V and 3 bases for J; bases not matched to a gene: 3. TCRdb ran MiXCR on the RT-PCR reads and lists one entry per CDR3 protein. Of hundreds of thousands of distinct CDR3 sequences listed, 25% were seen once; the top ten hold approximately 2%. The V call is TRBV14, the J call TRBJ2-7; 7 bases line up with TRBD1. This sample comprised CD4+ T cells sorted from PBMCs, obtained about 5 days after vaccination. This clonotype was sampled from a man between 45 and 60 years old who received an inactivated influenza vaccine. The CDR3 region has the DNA TGTGCCAGCAGCCGGGACAGATACTACGAGCAGTACTTC. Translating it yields CASSRDRYYEQYF.